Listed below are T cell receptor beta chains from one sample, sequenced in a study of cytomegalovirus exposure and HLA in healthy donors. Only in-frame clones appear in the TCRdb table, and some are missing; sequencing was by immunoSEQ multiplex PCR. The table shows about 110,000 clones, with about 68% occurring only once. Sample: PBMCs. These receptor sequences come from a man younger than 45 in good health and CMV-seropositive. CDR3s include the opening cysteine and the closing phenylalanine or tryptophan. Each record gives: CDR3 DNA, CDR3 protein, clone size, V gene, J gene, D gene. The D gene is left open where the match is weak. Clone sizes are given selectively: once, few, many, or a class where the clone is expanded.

TGTGCCAGCCCCTCTGGGGCCGGAAACACCATATATTTT	CASPSGAGNTIYF	few	TRBV6-7	TRBJ1-3	NA
TGTGCCAGCAGCCACATAGGGGGTGAGCAGTTCTTC	CASSHIGGEQFF	NA	TRBV7-3	TRBJ2-1	NA
TGCGCCAGCAGCCAAGATAGGACTAGCGGGGGGGGATGGGAGCAGTTCTTC	CASSQDRTSGGGWEQFF	NA	TRBV4-1	TRBJ2-1	TRBD2
TGCGCCAGCAGTCCGGGCCAGGGCGGAAACACCATATATTTT	CASSPGQGGNTIYF	NA	TRBV4-1	TRBJ1-3	NA
TGTGCCAGCAGCCCAACGCCAGTGCCTTGGGAAAAACTGTTTTTT	CASSPTPVPWEKLFF	few	TRBV6-5	TRBJ1-4	NA
TGTGCCAGCAGCTTAGATCGGGACACAGATACGCAGTATTTT	CASSLDRDTDTQYF	NA	TRBV11-3	TRBJ2-3	NA
TGTGCCAGCAGCTTGTGGGGATTCACAGCAGGGGACGACGAGCAGTACTTC	CASSLWGFTAGDDEQYF	few	TRBV5-4	TRBJ2-7	NA
TGTGCCAGCAGTCCCCGGGATACATCGAACACCGGGGAGCTGTTTTTT	CASSPRDTSNTGELFF	NA	TRBV27	TRBJ2-2	NA
TGCGCCAGCAGCATTGGACTAGCGTTTCACGAGCAGTACTTC	CASSIGLAFHEQYF	NA	TRBV5-1	TRBJ2-7	TRBD2
TGTGCCAGCAGCCTCTGGGACTACTACGAGCAGTACTTC	CASSLWDYYEQYF	NA	TRBV7-8	TRBJ2-7	TRBD2
TGCGCCAGCAGCCCCTGGGTGGGACAGTCGACTAATGAAAAACTGTTTTTT	CASSPWVGQSTNEKLFF	NA	TRBV5-1	TRBJ1-4	TRBD1
TGTGCCAGCAGCCCCGGACTTTCCACAGATACGCAGTATTTT	CASSPGLSTDTQYF	NA	TRBV7-9	TRBJ2-3	NA
TGTGCCAGTAGTGCAACAGGGTTCGAGCAGTACTTC	CASSATGFEQYF	NA	TRBV19	TRBJ2-7	NA
TGTGCCAGCTCACCACAGGGGATCATGAACACTGAAGCTTTCTTT	CASSPQGIMNTEAFF	few	TRBV18	TRBJ1-1	NA
TGTGCCAGCAGCCAACAGCTTTGGACAGGGTCCTACAATGAGCAGTTCTTC	CASSQQLWTGSYNEQFF	few	TRBV14	TRBJ2-1	TRBD1
TGCGCCAGCAGCCAAGAGACAGGCTCTGGGGCCAACGTCCTGACTTTC	CASSQETGSGANVLTF	NA	TRBV4-1	TRBJ2-6	NA
TGCGCCAGCAACGGGGAACCCCTCCGCACAGATACGCAGTATTTT	CASNGEPLRTDTQYF	NA	TRBV5-1	TRBJ2-3	NA
TGCAGCGTTGATTGGGGCGCAAGGGAGACCCAGTACTTC	CSVDWGARETQYF	NA	TRBV29-1	TRBJ2-5	NA
TGTGCCAGTAGTATAGCCCGGGATGGGCCCTACGAGCAGTACTTC	CASSIARDGPYEQYF	NA	TRBV19	TRBJ2-7	NA
TGTGCGGTTTTGGCGGGGAGGGCAGATACGCAGTATTTT	CAVLAGRADTQYF	NA	TRBV27	TRBJ2-3	TRBD2
TGTGCCAGCAGTGAAGGGCAGGTGGCCTACGAGCAGTACTTC	CASSEGQVAYEQYF	NA	TRBV2	TRBJ2-7	NA
TGTGCCAGCAGTTCCAGTAGTGCGGGGGGGGTCAAGCAGTACTTC	CASSSSSAGGVKQYF	few	TRBV13	TRBJ2-7	TRBD2
TGTGCCAGCAGCTTGTCAACAGATACGCAGTATTTT	CASSLSTDTQYF	few	TRBV5-8	TRBJ2-3	NA
TGTGCCATCAACGAGGGCTTGAGCTCCTACGAGCAGTACTTC	CAINEGLSSYEQYF	NA	TRBV10-3	TRBJ2-7	NA
TGTGCCAGCAGTTTAACAGCATCTCCTTATAATTCACCCCTCCACTTT	CASSLTASPYNSPLHF	few	TRBV27	TRBJ1-6	NA
TGTGCCAGCAGTACCTCACAAGAGCCCCAGCATTTT	CASSTSQEPQHF	NA	TRBV6-5	TRBJ1-5	NA
TGTGCCAGCAGCGTAAGCGGGGGGGAAGAGACCCAGTACTTC	CASSVSGGEETQYF	NA	TRBV13	TRBJ2-5	TRBD2
TGTGCCAGCTCTGCACTTTCCCCCTACACCTTC	CASSALSPYTF	few	TRBV2	TRBJ1-2	NA
TGTGCCAGCAGCTTGGTAGGCAGGGTGGATGGCTACACCTTC	CASSLVGRVDGYTF	NA	TRBV5-4	TRBJ1-2	NA
TGTGCCAGCAGCTTTGGACTAGCGGGGGGCATCTCCTACGAGCAGTACTTC	CASSFGLAGGISYEQYF	NA	TRBV5-8	TRBJ2-7	TRBD2
TGCGCCAGCAGCTTGGGGGGGACAAACACTGAAGCTTTCTTT	CASSLGGTNTEAFF	NA	TRBV5-1	TRBJ1-1	NA
TGTGCCAGCTCACCTGGACAGGCAAACTATGGCTACACCTTC	CASSPGQANYGYTF	NA	TRBV18	TRBJ1-2	TRBD1
TGTGCCAGCAGTGACGGCGGGGGCACAGATACGCAGTATTTT	CASSDGGGTDTQYF	few	TRBV6-4	TRBJ2-3	NA
TGTGCCACCCTTCCCGGAGGGGCTGGTGGCTACACCTTC	CATLPGGAGGYTF	NA	TRBV6-5	TRBJ1-2	NA
TGTGCCAGCAGCTCGGGACAGGGCAATGAGCAGTTCTTC	CASSSGQGNEQFF	NA	TRBV5-4	TRBJ2-1	TRBD1
TGTGCCAGCACCTTAAGTTTAGGGGACACCGGGGAGCTGTTTTTT	CASTLSLGDTGELFF	NA	TRBV27	TRBJ2-2	NA
TGCGCCAGCAGCTTGGAAGCCGGGATTTATTACGAGCAGTACTTC	CASSLEAGIYYEQYF	once	TRBV5-1	TRBJ2-7	NA
TGTGCCAGCAGCATTCTAGGTTCCGAGCAGTACTTC	CASSILGSEQYF	NA	TRBV7-3	TRBJ2-7	NA
TGTGCCAGCAGCCAACGCAGTGGCAGGGGAGAGACTGAAGCTTTCTTT	CASSQRSGRGETEAFF	NA	TRBV14	TRBJ1-1	NA
TGCGCCAGCAGCCCTAGGACAGGGGGGGTAGCCGGGGAGCTGTTTTTT	CASSPRTGGVAGELFF	few	TRBV4-1	TRBJ2-2	TRBD1
TGTGCCATCAGGGACAGAGAATCTGGGGCCAACGTCCTGACTTTC	CAIRDRESGANVLTF	NA	TRBV10-3	TRBJ2-6	NA
TGTGCCATCAGTGAGTCTTCCCAGGGGGCGGGAGAGCAGTACTTC	CAISESSQGAGEQYF	few	TRBV10-3	TRBJ2-7	TRBD1
TGTGCCAGCAGCTCAGAGGACAGATACGAGCAGTACTTC	CASSSEDRYEQYF	NA	TRBV5-4	TRBJ2-7	NA
TGTGCCAGCAGCAGTGGGGGGGGGCACTACAATGAGCAGTTCTTC	CASSSGGGHYNEQFF	NA	TRBV5-4	TRBJ2-1	NA